This T cell receptor beta chain came from a study of beta chain features in type 1 diabetes. Findings and caveats of the study: TCRB CDR3s were moderately but significantly shorter in Type 1 diabetes patients in all four CD4+ subsets. It was not settled here whether HLA type affects TCRB rearrangement.

The whole isolated RNA underwent reverse transcription, so sequencing captured expressed TCRB transcripts. Some clones are missing from TCRdb's copy, which holds only in-frame ones; the method was immunoSEQ multiplex PCR. The top ten hold around 0.022% of the sample, which has hundreds of thousands of clones, roughly 12% seen once. As concerns this clone: Its target is unknown.

This TCR derives from a man in his late teens or twenties with type 1 diabetes. Sequenced input: naive CD4+ T cells from blood.

As DNA, the CDR3 is TGTGCCAGCAGCTTGGATTCCAGGGAGGGGGAGCTGTTTTTT. Its protein product is CASSLDSREGELFF. This chain links TRBV5-4 with TRBJ2-2; D may correspond to TRBD1 or TRBD2 (5 bases each). Germline V gene sequence: CDR1 SGHNT, CDR2 YYREEE (reference sequence). CDR3 length equals 14 residues. Trimming left V 0 bases short and J 8 bases short, with 11 bases between.